The 8 T cell receptor beta chains below come from one sample, sequenced in a study of T cell changes during pregnancy in multiple sclerosis (dated by TCRdb to the late 2010s). Libraries were prepared through the immunoSEQ multiplex PCR assay. TCRdb obtained this table from immuneACCESS and retained in-frame rearrangements with V and J assigned. These tables miss some clones; where compared with another copy, unresolved V genes account for less than half of the shortfall, and the remainder is unexplained. For this sample there are more than 40,000 clones; 94% appear just once. The ten largest clones take up about 0.6% of the sample. The sample was CD4+ T cells from peripheral blood mononuclear cells, taken in the second trimester of pregnancy. All receptors derive from a female donor with multiple sclerosis, enrolled in a pregnancy study.

The CDR3, as DNA: TGTGCCATCAGTGAGTCCACGGGACAGTCTCCCTACGAGCAGTACTTC. Its translation: CAISESTGQSPYEQYF. J is TRBJ2-7 and V is TRBV10-3; 7 bases map to TRBD1. This CDR3 has 16 amino acids. Trimming cost V 0 bases and J 2 bases; bases outside gene matches: 7. Germline values: CDR1 ENHRY, CDR2 SYGVKD.

This rearrangement joins TRBV5-3 to TRBJ1-2; D possibly corresponds to TRBD1 (6 bases). TRBV5-3 is known as an ORF, though its function is uncertain. Trimming removed 5 bases at V and 2 bases at J, with 19 bases between. This CDR3 has 16 residues. In DNA form, the CDR3 reads TGTGCCAGAAGTACTCCCCAGGGGCCCCTAAACTATGGCTACACCTTC. Translating gives CARSTPQGPLNYGYTF.

CDR3 residues: CASVSGRPNQPQHF. DNA of the CDR3: TGTGCCAGCGTCTCCGGGAGACCCAATCAGCCCCAGCATTTT. J is TRBJ1-5 and V is TRBV6-4, with D unresolved. Germline V gives CDR1 MRHNA, CDR2 SNTAGT. V lost 8 bases to trimming and J lost 3 bases, with 14 bases between them. The CDR3 is made up of 14 amino acids.

The V call is TRBV7-3, the J call TRBJ2-3; 7 positions match TRBD2. Losses at the gene ends were 2 bases for V and 8 bases for J; bases not matched to a gene: 7. CDR1 is SGHTA, CDR2 FQGTGA, per germline. The CDR3 loop spans 14 amino acids. CDR3 DNA: TGTGCCAGCAGCTTAGGGCTAGCGGACGGTACGCAGTATTTT. Translated: CASSLGLADGTQYF.

J is TRBJ2-2 and V is TRBV10-3; possible D gene TRBD1, 5 bases. The CDR3 extends over 14 amino acids. The V and J ends lost 7 bases and 6 bases respectively, with 15 bases between them. Per germline, CDR1 ENHRY and CDR2 SYGVKD. This CDR3 is CAITSPQGPGELFF. DNA of the CDR3: TGTGCCATCACCTCCCCCCAGGGCCCCGGGGAGCTGTTTTTT.

This clone showed up just once. V is TRBV25-1 and J is TRBJ2-6; D unresolved. The length of the CDR3 is 14 residues. Germline values: CDR1 MGHDK, CDR2 SYGVNS. The V gene lost 7 bases and the J gene lost 0 bases, with 7 bases spanning the gap. DNA of the CDR3: TGTGCCAGCACTCGGTCCTCTGGGGCCAACGTCCTGACTTTC. This translates into CASTRSSGANVLTF.

This chain links TRBV4-2 with TRBJ1-1; no definite D call. V was cut by 1 base and J by 5 bases, with 11 bases left in between. Looked up from germline, CDR1 is LGHNA and CDR2 is YNFKEQ. CDR3 size: 14 residues. The CDR3 region is CASSQAGGLTEAFF. Written as DNA, the CDR3 is TGTGCCAGCAGCCAAGCGGGCGGACTTACTGAAGCTTTCTTT.

The chain carries TRBV9 and TRBJ1-6; D possibly corresponds to TRBD1 (6 bases). Trimming stripped 0 bases from V and 10 bases from J, with 11 bases between. The CDR3 covers 14 residues. Germline assignment: CDR1 SGDLS and CDR2 YYNGEE. CDR3 nucleotide sequence: TGTGCCAGCAGCGTAGTTGGGACATCCTCACCCCTCCACTTT. Translating it yields CASSVVGTSSPLHF.